The 25 T cell receptor beta chains presented below share a single source sample, sequenced in a study of early T cells in non-severe SARS-CoV-2 infection. TCRdb used MiXCR to reprocess the 5' RACE reads, holding one entry per CDR3 protein. The sample shows under 60,000 distinct CDR3 sequences, approximately 8% of them seen only once. Material for sequencing was whole blood. These receptors were obtained from an adult who was a healthcare worker with PCR-confirmed SARS-CoV-2 infection or an uninfected control (not recorded which).

The table lists this clonotype with a few counts. The chain employs TRBV11-2 and TRBJ2-3; D may be TRBD2 (6 bases). The CDR3 contains 13 residues. V lost 8 bases and J 2 bases, leaving 11 bases between the germline ends. Per germline, CDR1 SGHAT and CDR2 FQNNGV. Here the CDR3 reads CASRDLFTDTQYF. CDR3 DNA: TGTGCCAGCCGGGACTTATTCACAGATACGCAGTATTTT.

This clonotype has a count of ten or more. This sequence joins TRBV7-2 and TRBJ2-7, with TRBD2 identical over 8 bases. V shed 5 bases and J 6 bases; nucleotides not matched to a gene: 3. Germline CDR1 is SGHTA and CDR2 is FQGNSA. The CDR3 runs 12 residues. CDR3 sequence: CASSAGLAEQYF. In DNA form, the CDR3 reads TGTGCCAGCAGCGCAGGACTAGCCGAGCAGTACTTC. The full variable domain, rest sourced from reference TRBV7-2 and TRBJ2-7, is GAGVSQSPSNKVTEKGKDVELRCDPISGHTALYWYRQSLGQGLEFLIYFQGNSAPDKSGLPSDRFSAERTGGSVSTLTIQRTQQEDSAVYLCASSAGLAEQYFGPGTRLTVT.

A few counts support this clonotype. Relative to the germline gene, one junction end is altered; a read error may explain this. V is TRBV15 and J is TRBJ2-3; D is ambiguous. Looked up from germline, CDR1 is LNHNV and CDR2 is YYDKDF (reference sequence). The CDR3 loop spans 16 amino acids. CDR3 nucleotide sequence: TGTGGCACCAGCAGAGATTTGCCTTCTAGCACAGATACGCAGTATTTT. Translated: CGTSRDLPSSTDTQYF. Full variable domain (missing parts from reference TRBV15 and TRBJ2-3): DAMVIQNPRYQVTQFGKPVTLSCSQTLNHNVMYWYQQKSSQAPKLLFHYYDKDFNNEADTPDNFQSRRPNTSFCFLDIRSPGLGDTAMYLCGTSRDLPSSTDTQYFGPGTRLTVL.

The chain combines TRBV19 with TRBJ2-1, with D perhaps TRBD2 (9 bases). This CDR3 spans 18 amino acids. V lost 6 bases to trimming and J lost 8 bases, with 29 bases between them. Germline V lookup: CDR1 LNHDA, CDR2 SQIVND (reference sequence). The CDR3: CASRGQGAYLAGLDEQFF. In DNA, the CDR3 is TGTGCCAGTAGAGGTCAGGGGGCGTACCTAGCGGGACTAGATGAGCAGTTCTTC.

This rearrangement joins TRBV18 to TRBJ2-7; D not resolved. Per the germline V gene, CDR1 is KGHSH and CDR2 is LQKENI. V gave up 3 bases and J gave up 5 bases, with 14 bases separating them. The CDR3 covers 14 residues. CDR3 DNA sequence: TGTGCCAGCTCACCTAGCCAGGACCCCCACGAGCAGTACTTC. This gives the protein CASSPSQDPHEQYF.

This sequence joins TRBV3-1 and TRBJ1-1; 7 nucleotides match TRBD1. This CDR3 has 15 residues. The junction had 7 bases not matched to a gene; V was cut back by 3 bases and J by 3 bases. Germline CDR1 reads LGHDT; CDR2 reads YNNKEL (reference sequence). The DNA for the CDR3 is TGTGCCAGCAGCCAGGGACAGCGAGATTACACTGAAGCTTTCTTT. Protein product: CASSQGQRDYTEAFF.

This clonotype was picked up many times. The chain uses TRBV20-1 and TRBJ2-4; TRBD2 agrees at 11 bases. CDR1 DFQATT and CDR2 SNEGSKA come from the germline V gene (reference sequence). Unmatched junction bases numbered 13, after V lost 3 bases and J lost 0 bases. The CDR3 is 19 amino acids. CDR3 nucleotide sequence: TGCAGTGCTAGTAGCCCTAGCGGGGGGCCAAAGGGAGCCAAAAACATTCAGTACTTC. It is translated as CSASSPSGGPKGAKNIQYF.

In its sample, this clonotype was seen a few times. V usage is TRBV7-2 and J usage is TRBJ1-1; D is possibly TRBD1 (5 bases). Per germline, CDR1 SGHTA and CDR2 FQGNSA. This CDR3 is built from 16 residues. Trimming cost V 3 bases and J 1 base, with 15 bases left between them. CDR3 sequence: CASSFRRDRTNTEAFF. As DNA, the CDR3 is TGTGCCAGCAGCTTCAGAAGAGACAGAACGAACACTGAAGCTTTCTTT.

This clonotype was counted a few times. The CDR3 spells CASSRHPTWGPDTQYF. The CDR3, as DNA: TGTGCCAGCAGTCGGCACCCCACGTGGGGACCAGATACGCAGTATTTT. This rearrangement joins TRBV27 to TRBJ2-3; D may correspond to TRBD1 or TRBD2 (5 bases each). The CDR3 contains 16 residues. Germline loops: CDR1 MNHEY, CDR2 SMNVEV (reference sequence). Trimming pared 5 bases from V and 4 bases from J, leaving 19 bases between.

This clonotype has a count of ten or more. The chain employs TRBV12-3 or TRBV12-4 and TRBJ2-7; perhaps TRBD2 as D (6 bases). CDR3 length: 15 amino acids. The germline V and J ends were trimmed by 6 bases and 5 bases, with 20 bases remaining between them. CDR3 loop: CASRWGRRGVDEQYF. CDR3 in DNA: TGTGCCAGCAGATGGGGAAGGCGGGGCGTGGACGAGCAGTACTTC.

This clonotype has only a few counts. This rearrangement joins TRBV28 to TRBJ2-7; 7 bases map to TRBD1. The germline gives CDR1 MDHEN, CDR2 SYDVKM. After removal of 3 bases from V and 7 bases from J, the junction contained 12 bases not matched to a gene. The CDR3 spans 15 residues. CDR3 loop: CASSFIEGALREQYF. In nucleotides, the CDR3 is TGTGCCAGCAGTTTCATTGAGGGGGCTCTTCGTGAGCAGTACTTC.

This clonotype was counted many times. The V call is TRBV7-9, the J call TRBJ2-5, with no clear D. V lost 4 bases to trimming and J lost 5 bases, with 14 bases between them. The CDR3 has 14 residues. Germline V CDR1 and CDR2: SEHNR, FQNEAQ (reference sequence). The CDR3 nucleotides read TGTGCCAGCAGCTCCCAACAAAACGGGGAGACCCAGTACTTC. It codes for CASSSQQNGETQYF.

At least ten counts were recorded for this clonotype. The gene calls are TRBV28 and TRBJ2-7; 11 bases align to TRBD1. This CDR3 comprises 15 residues. Per the germline V gene, CDR1 is MDHEN and CDR2 is SYDVKM. V shed 5 bases, J shed 4 bases, and the junction held 7 bases outside the gene matches. DNA of the CDR3: TGTGCCAGCAGTCCGTCCGGGACAGGGGGGTACGAGCAGTACTTC. It encodes CASSPSGTGGYEQYF.

The chain uses TRBV11-2 and TRBJ2-6; D remains ambiguous. Germline CDR1 is SGHAT and CDR2 is FQNNGV. With 4 bases removed from V and 0 bases from J, the gap between germline ends came to 4 bases. The CDR3 spans 14 residues. DNA of the CDR3: TGTGCCAGCAGCTCAATCTCTGGGGCCAACGTCCTGACTTTC. It is translated as CASSSISGANVLTF.

This clonotype appeared many times. This rearrangement joins TRBV20-1 to TRBJ1-5; TRBD1 might be the D (6 bases). V lost 5 bases and J lost 3, with 14 bases in between. CDR3 size: 14 residues. Germline V CDR1 and CDR2: DFQATT, SNEGSKA (reference sequence). The CDR3 protein is CSAGWGGLNQPQHF. The CDR3, as DNA: TGCAGTGCTGGGTGGGGGGGCCTCAATCAGCCCCAGCATTTT.

The sample holds many counts of this clonotype. In DNA form, the CDR3 reads TGTGCCAGCAGCCCCCCCGGGGGCTACGAGCAGTACTTC. Translating it yields CASSPPGGYEQYF. V gene TRBV13 combines with J gene TRBJ2-7; TRBD2 might be the D (6 bases). CDR3 length equals 13 residues. Germline loops: CDR1 PRHDT, CDR2 FYEKMQ (reference sequence). The V end lost 5 bases, the J end lost 3 bases, and 11 bases lay between the germline ends.

V and J are TRBV5-1 and TRBJ1-2; 12 nucleotides line up with TRBD1. Germline assignment: CDR1 SGHRS and CDR2 YFSETQ. The trim removed 3 bases at V and 3 bases at J, leaving 6 bases unmatched. The CDR3 is made up of 16 amino acids. CDR3: CASSSGTGGVHYGYTF. DNA of the CDR3: TGCGCCAGCAGCTCCGGGACAGGGGGCGTTCACTATGGCTACACCTTC.

This clonotype was observed a few times. V usage is TRBV28 and J usage is TRBJ2-1, with 14 bases matching TRBD2. Losses at the gene ends were 2 bases for V and 9 bases for J; bases not matched to a gene: 6. The CDR3 is 16 amino acids. From germline, CDR1 is MDHEN and CDR2 SYDVKM. The DNA of the CDR3 is TGTGCCAGCAGTTTAGGGACTAGCGGGAGTTTCAGTGAGCAGTTCTTC. It is translated as CASSLGTSGSFSEQFF. The variable domain in full, with the rest retrieved from reference TRBV28 and TRBJ2-1, is DVKVTQSSRYLVKRTGEKVFLECVQDMDHENMFWYRQDPGLGLRLIYFSYDVKMKEKGDIPEGYSVSREKKERFSLILESASTNQTSMYLCASSLGTSGSFSEQFFGPGTRLTVL.

The chain carries TRBV9 and TRBJ1-2; TRBD1 is a possible D gene (5 bases). V dropped 0 bases and J dropped 3 bases, with 9 bases sitting between them. CDR1 SGDLS and CDR2 YYNGEE come from the germline V gene. CDR3 size: 14 residues. The CDR3 loop is CASSVEDSHYGYTF. The CDR3 DNA reads TGTGCCAGCAGCGTAGAAGACAGTCACTATGGCTACACCTTC.

This clonotype was detected a few times. V gene TRBV23-1 combines with J gene TRBJ1-1, with D possibly TRBD1 on 6 matching bases. TRBV23-1 is assigned to the ORF class and has an uncertain function. The CDR3 loop spans 14 amino acids. V was cut by 6 bases and J by 9 bases, with 20 bases left in between. DNA of the CDR3: TGCGCCAGCAGACAGCCCCCAGGGACAAGGAAAGCTTTCTTT. Encoded protein: CASRQPPGTRKAFF.

This clonotype was picked up a small number of times. V usage is TRBV5-5 and J usage is TRBJ2-3, with D perhaps TRBD2 (5 bases). The CDR3 has 14 amino acids. V was trimmed by 0 bases and J by 3 bases, leaving 8 bases between them. CDR1 is SGHKS and CDR2 is YYEKEE in the germline V gene (reference sequence). CDR3 region: CASSLVEGTDTQYF. CDR3 coding DNA: TGTGCCAGCAGCTTGGTAGAGGGAACAGATACGCAGTATTTT.

The sample holds many counts of this clonotype. This chain links TRBV20-1 with TRBJ1-6; 7 bases align to TRBD1. The CDR3 is 15 residues long. Germline V lookup: CDR1 DFQATT, CDR2 SNEGSKA (reference sequence). Trimming cost V 1 base and J 9 bases; bases outside gene matches: 9. Here the CDR3 reads CSARAQGGLSSPLHF. For the CDR3, the DNA is TGCAGTGCTAGAGCTCAGGGGGGACTTAGTTCACCCCTCCACTTT.

This clonotype was seen many times. The rearrangement links TRBV6-1 to TRBJ1-1; D is uncertain. This CDR3 has 14 residues. From germline, CDR1 is MNHNS and CDR2 SASEGT. The V end lost 2 bases, the J end lost 1 base, and 8 bases lay between the germline ends. CDR3 DNA: TGTGCCAGCAGTGAATATGGGTCGAACACTGAAGCTTTCTTT. It specifies CASSEYGSNTEAFF.

This clonotype was seen a handful of times. The chain links TRBV30 to TRBJ2-7; maybe TRBD2 (5 bases). V lost 2 bases and J lost 3, with 11 bases in between. The CDR3 extends over 13 amino acids. Germline V gene lookup returns CDR1 GTSNPN and CDR2 SVGIG (reference sequence). CDR3 nucleotides: TGTGCCTGGAGTCCCGAGGGATTCTACGAGCAGTACTTC. Protein: CAWSPEGFYEQYF.

The CDR3 region has the DNA TGTGCCAGCAGCTTATCCCCTAGCGGAGATACGCAGTATTTT. Amino acid sequence: CASSLSPSGDTQYF. V usage is TRBV7-8 and J usage is TRBJ2-3; 7 nucleotides match TRBD2. CDR1 is SGHVS and CDR2 is FQNEAQ in the germline V gene. The V and J ends lost 2 bases and 5 bases, in that order; junction bases with no gene match: 4. The CDR3 extends over 14 amino acids.